The rows below give T cell receptor beta chains drawn from one sample of a study of human T cells and chemical hapten exposure. TCRdb used MiXCR to reprocess the RACE reads, holding one entry per CDR3 protein. Of around 340,000 distinct CDR3 sequences in the sample, approximately 6.3% are singletons; the top ten hold 8% to 9%. The sequencing here drew on whole blood, taken in connection with sensitization to the hapten diphenylcyclopropenone (DPC). These receptors came from a woman aged 18-29 years with alopecia areata. Some clones in this sample may be carry-over from other donors' samples. Both conserved end residues are part of each CDR3. A D gene is named only where the DNA matches it firmly. The size field is filled for only some rows; it gives once, few, many or a size class.

CDR3,DNA,size,V,D,J
CASSQAWDSPLHF,TGTGCCAGCAGCCAAGCCTGGGATTCACCCCTCCACTTT,.,TRBV3-1,.,TRBJ1-6
CASSQQGVNQPQHF,TGTGCCAGCAGCCAACAGGGGGTGAATCAGCCCCAGCATTTT,few,TRBV6-6,TRBD1,TRBJ1-5
CASSRDVKNIQYF,TGTGCCAGCAGCAGGGACGTCAAAAACATTCAGTACTTC,few,TRBV12-3/TRBV12-4,.,TRBJ2-4
CASSIRTGAIGYGYTF,TGTGCCAGCAGCATTCGAACAGGGGCAATTGGATATGGCTACACCTTC,.,TRBV5-4,TRBD1,TRBJ1-2
CASSRDPYPLGTEAFF,TGCGCCAGCAGCCGAGACCCCTACCCGCTCGGCACTGAAGCTTTCTTT,many,TRBV5-1,.,TRBJ1-1
CASSFLGQGIYEQYF,TGTGCCAGCAGTTTTCTTGGACAGGGGATCTACGAGCAGTACTTC,many,TRBV27,TRBD1,TRBJ2-7
CASSLNRGRDTGELFF,TGTGCCAGCAGTTTAAACAGGGGCAGGGACACCGGGGAGCTGTTTTTT,.,TRBV12-3/TRBV12-4,TRBD1,TRBJ2-2
CASSSGQGIDTQYF,TGCGCCAGCAGCTCGGGACAGGGCATAGATACGCAGTATTTT,.,TRBV5-1,TRBD1,TRBJ2-3
CASSLRGPGGQPQHF,TGTGCCAGCAGCTTGCGGGGGCCAGGCGGTCAGCCCCAGCATTTT,few,TRBV5-6,.,TRBJ1-5
CASSQFPRGPEAFF,TGTGCCAGCAGTCAGTTCCCCAGGGGTCCTGAAGCTTTCTTT,.,TRBV6-2/TRBV6-3,.,TRBJ1-1
CSARVLRGANEQFF,TGCAGTGCTAGAGTTCTGCGAGGCGCAAATGAGCAGTTCTTC,many,TRBV20-1,.,TRBJ2-1
CSARGSGGRTDTQYF,TGCAGTGCTCGCGGTAGCGGGGGCCGCACAGATACGCAGTATTTT,few,TRBV20-1,TRBD2,TRBJ2-3
CASSLKVRVGNIQYF,TGTGCCAGCAGCTTAAAGGTCAGGGTAGGGAACATTCAGTACTTC,many,TRBV7-3,.,TRBJ2-4
CASSLTGVGHMTFF,TGCGCCAGCAGCTTGACAGGGGTTGGCCACATGACGTTCTTC,few,TRBV5-1,TRBD1,TRBJ2-1
CAICSGTSYEQYF,TGTGCCATCTGTTCCGGGACCTCCTACGAGCAGTACTTC,.,TRBV10-3,.,TRBJ2-7
CAISLGLAGNNEQFF,TGTGCCATCAGCCTAGGACTAGCGGGGAACAATGAGCAGTTCTTC,few,TRBV10-3,TRBD2,TRBJ2-1
CASSVGAGSHSPLHF,TGTGCCAGCAGTGTAGGGGCAGGGTCGCATTCACCCCTCCACTTT,many,TRBV25-1,.,TRBJ1-6
CASSTTGGFGELFF,TGTGCCAGCAGTACAACCGGCGGGTTCGGGGAGCTGTTTTTT,few,TRBV12-3/TRBV12-4,.,TRBJ2-2
CASSLGSGGPSTDEAFF,TGTGCCAGCAGCTTAGGGAGTGGGGGACCGTCAACAGATGAAGCTTTCTTT,few,TRBV7-9,.,TRBJ1-1
CASSLDRDEAFF,TGTGCCAGCAGCTTAGACAGGGACGAAGCTTTCTTT,few,TRBV7-9,.,TRBJ1-1
CATSSIPGRPTYEQYF,TGTGCCACCAGCAGTATACCGGGACGGCCAACTTACGAGCAGTACTTC,few,TRBV15,.,TRBJ2-7
CASTKDGALYTQYF,TGCGCCAGCACCAAGGACGGAGCTTTGTATACGCAGTATTTT,.,TRBV5-1,.,TRBJ2-3
CASSMGGVNQPQHF,TGCGCCAGCAGCATGGGAGGGGTCAATCAGCCCCAGCATTTT,few,TRBV5-1,.,TRBJ1-5
CASSLGSGVLNTGELFF,TGTGCCAGCAGTTTGGGATCGGGGGTCCTGAACACCGGGGAGCTGTTTTTT,.,TRBV12-3/TRBV12-4,.,TRBJ2-2
CSVLYWDRVHEQYF,TGCAGCGTTTTATACTGGGACAGGGTCCACGAGCAGTACTTC,few,TRBV29-1,TRBD1,TRBJ2-7
CSARDSGQNEKLFF,TGCAGTGCTAGAGATTCTGGACAGAATGAAAAACTGTTTTTT,many,TRBV20-1,.,TRBJ1-4
CASSLARRGHDIQYF,TGTGCCAGCAGCTTAGCCCGCAGGGGGCATGACATTCAGTACTTC,few,TRBV7-9,TRBD1,TRBJ2-4
CASSFWTGGGYTEAFF,TGTGCCAGCAGTTTCTGGACAGGCGGAGGGTACACTGAAGCTTTCTTT,.,TRBV28,TRBD1,TRBJ1-1
CASRPFRDNEKLFF,TGTGCCAGCAGGCCGTTTAGGGATAATGAAAAACTGTTTTTT,few,TRBV2,.,TRBJ1-4
CSATPRNYGYTF,TGCAGTGCTACTCCAAGAAACTATGGCTACACCTTC,.,TRBV20-1,.,TRBJ1-2
CASSIDRGNQPQHF,TGTGCCAGCAGTATCGACAGGGGGAATCAGCCCCAGCATTTT,many,TRBV7-2,TRBD1,TRBJ1-5